Listed below are T cell receptor beta chains from one sample, sequenced in a study of early T cells in non-severe SARS-CoV-2 infection. A single record per CDR3 protein comes from TCRdb applying MiXCR to the 5' RACE reads. The table has 80,000 or so distinct CDR3 sequences, around a sixth seen once. Input material: whole blood. The source of these receptors is an adult who was a healthcare worker with PCR-confirmed SARS-CoV-2 infection or an uninfected control (not recorded which). Each CDR3 is given with its conserved first and last residue. D genes are given only for firm matches. Clone size is not always given. Where it is, it says once, few, many or a class for expanded clones.

D | J | V | size | DNA | CDR3
TRBD2 | TRBJ2-1 | TRBV5-6 | many | TGTGCCAGCAGCGCTTTAAGCGGGATCCGCAATGAGCAGTTCTTC | CASSALSGIRNEQFF
NA | TRBJ2-1 | TRBV7-2 | few | TGTGCCAGCAGCTTATCTCTAGCGTCCTACAATGAGCAGTTCTTC | CASSLSLASYNEQFF
NA | TRBJ2-7 | TRBV9 | few | TGTGCCAGCAGCGTAGGGGACGTGCAGTACTTC | CASSVGDVQYF
TRBD2 | TRBJ2-1 | TRBV19 | NA | TGTGCCAGTAGTATTATTAGCGGGAGCTCGAGCTCCTACAATGAGCAGTTCTTC | CASSIISGSSSSYNEQFF
NA | TRBJ1-5 | TRBV2 | many | TGTGCCAGCAGTGAACTCAGGGGAAATCAGCCCCAGCATTTT | CASSELRGNQPQHF
TRBD1 | TRBJ2-7 | TRBV27 | NA | TGTGCCAGCAGTCTAGGAGGGACAGGGGGCGGGGAGCAGTACTTC | CASSLGGTGGGEQYF
NA | TRBJ2-7 | TRBV5-6 | NA | TGTGCCAGCAGCCCGGGACGACACTACGAGCAGTACTTC | CASSPGRHYEQYF
NA | TRBJ2-4 | TRBV6-2/TRBV6-3 | few | TGTGCCAGCAGTTCCAGTGGGCCGAACATTCAGTACTTC | CASSSSGPNIQYF
TRBD1 | TRBJ2-2 | TRBV7-2 | few | TGTGCCAGCAGCCCACAGGGGCCCCACACCGGGGAGCTGTTTTTT | CASSPQGPHTGELFF
NA | TRBJ2-1 | TRBV29-1 | few | TGCAGCGTTGATAGCTCCTACAATGAGCAGTTCTTC | CSVDSSYNEQFF
NA | TRBJ1-2 | TRBV9 | NA | TGTGCCAGCAGCGTAGGGGACACTACCTGGGGCTACACCTTC | CASSVGDTTWGYTF
NA | TRBJ2-1 | TRBV28 | few | TGTGCCAGCACCACTGGAGAGGATGAGCAGTTCTTC | CASTTGEDEQFF
NA | TRBJ1-1 | TRBV6-5 | NA | TGTGCCAGCAGTTTCAGGGGTACCACTGAAGCTTTCTTT | CASSFRGTTEAFF
TRBD1 | TRBJ1-6 | TRBV6-6 | many | TGTGCCAGCAGTTACCTTACCCCCGGGACAGGGACAAACTTTTATTCACCCCTCCACTTT | CASSYLTPGTGTNFYSPLHF
TRBD2 | TRBJ2-2 | TRBV5-4 | NA | TGTGCCAGCAGCTTGGGCGGGAGCGCGAGGAACACCGGGGAGCTGTTTTTT | CASSLGGSARNTGELFF
TRBD1 | TRBJ2-1 | TRBV5-4 | NA | TGTGCCAGCAGCTCCCGGGACAGGATTGATGAGCAGTTCTTC | CASSSRDRIDEQFF
NA | TRBJ1-6 | TRBV20-1 | few | TGCAGTGCCAGAAGTTCCGGTGGCGGGGTAAGGTCACCCCTCCACTTT | CSARSSGGGVRSPLHF